These 11 T cell receptor beta chains were all obtained from the same sample, sequenced in a study of T cell repertoires in cytomegalovirus infection. A single record per CDR3 protein comes from TCRdb applying MiXCR to the reads. The data show about 490,000 distinct CDR3 sequences, 15% to 20% seen once. Sample: CD8+ T cells from PBMCs. These receptors were taken from a human donor in good health (CMV status not recorded). Some clones in this sample may be carry-over from other donors' samples.

The table lists this clonotype with many counts. The genes are TRBV6-1 and TRBJ1-2; 7 bases are a match to TRBD1. The CDR3 is 15 amino acids. The junction had 12 bases not matched to a gene; V was cut back by 5 bases and J by 6 bases. Germline CDR1 and CDR2: MNHNS and SASEGT. Here the CDR3 DNA reads TGTGCCAGCAGTCCAGGGGGGATGGGGGACCATGGCTACACCTTC. Its protein is CASSPGGMGDHGYTF.

Here the CDR3 DNA reads TGTGCCAGAAGTCCACCGGGGACAGGGGAAACTGAAGCTTTCTTT. This codes for CARSPPGTGETEAFF. The chain has TRBV7-6 and TRBJ1-1; 10 positions match TRBD1. This CDR3 comprises 15 residues. Trimming took 9 bases from V and 5 from J; bases not matched to a gene: 12. CDR1 is SGHVS, CDR2 FNYEAQ, per germline. Based on the CDR3 plus reference TRBV7-6 and TRBJ1-1, the full variable domain is GAGVSQSPRYKVTKRGQDVALRCDPISGHVSLYWYRQALGQGPEFLTYFNYEAQQDKSGLPNDRFSAERPEGSISTLTIQRTEQRDSAMYRCARSPPGTGETEAFFGQGTRLTVV.

Concerning this clonotype: A single base separates this from a much larger clone, so it may be a read error. The chain employs TRBV15 and TRBJ1-6; TRBD1 might be the D (5 bases). The CDR3 contains 16 residues. Germline V gives CDR1 LNHNV, CDR2 YYDKDF (reference sequence). DNA of the CDR3: TGTGCCACCAGCAAAAGACGGGGACGGGATAATTCACCCCTCAACTTT. Residues: CATSKRRGRDNSPLNF.

The chain has TRBV30 and TRBJ2-4; D gene unclear. The germline V and J ends were trimmed by 4 bases and 0 bases, with 10 bases remaining between them. Germline CDR1 GTSNPN, CDR2 SVGIG (reference sequence). The CDR3 length is 14 residues. CDR3 amino acids: CAWTGKLAKNIQYF. Written as DNA, the CDR3 is TGTGCCTGGACTGGAAAATTAGCCAAAAACATTCAGTACTTC.

This clonotype came up a few times. CDR3 sequence reads: CASQPGRDTEAFF. The DNA of the CDR3 is TGTGCCAGCCAGCCGGGGCGAGACACTGAAGCTTTCTTT. This chain joins TRBV12-3 or TRBV12-4 and TRBJ1-1; D possibly corresponds to TRBD1 (5 bases). The CDR3 covers 13 residues. V shed 8 bases and J shed 3 bases, with 13 bases lying between them.

The J gene is TRBJ2-1, the V gene TRBV13, with 13 bases that match TRBD2. Germline V gene lookup returns CDR1 PRHDT and CDR2 FYEKMQ (reference sequence). The J segment lost 14 bases and the V segment lost 4 bases, leaving 5 bases of the junction unmatched. The CDR3 runs 13 residues. The CDR3 protein is CASSSGLAGQEFF. DNA for the CDR3: TGTGCCAGCAGCTCGGGACTAGCGGGGCAGGAGTTCTTC.

This clonotype has just a few counts. V usage is TRBV5-6 and J usage is TRBJ1-5; D unclear. Germline-derived CDR1 and CDR2 are SGHDT and YYEEEE. The V end lost 0 bases, the J end lost 0 bases, and 7 bases lay between the germline ends. The CDR3 consists of 15 residues. The CDR3 DNA is TGTGCCAGCAGCTTGGGGCGTCCTAGCAATCAGCCCCAGCATTTT. Amino acid sequence: CASSLGRPSNQPQHF.

This clonotype was seen ten or more times. The rearrangement links TRBV5-6 to TRBJ1-2; possible D gene TRBD1, 5 bases. Germline V lookup: CDR1 SGHDT, CDR2 YYEEEE. Trimming took 2 bases from V and 1 from J, leaving 12 bases between them. This CDR3 has 15 residues. As DNA, the CDR3 is TGTGCCAGCAGCTTTTCGACAGACTATAACTATGGCTACACCTTC. It specifies CASSFSTDYNYGYTF.

V and J are TRBV19 and TRBJ1-5, with 8 bases aligning to TRBD1. The V gene end was trimmed by 8 bases and the J gene end by 4 bases; junction bases not matched to a gene: 7. The CDR3 runs 14 residues. Germline V gene data show CDR1 as LNHDA and CDR2 as SQIVND (reference sequence). DNA of the CDR3: TGTGCCAGTCAAGACAGGGGAGGGAATCAGCCCCAGCATTTT. Residues: CASQDRGGNQPQHF. Drawing the rest from reference TRBV19 and TRBJ1-5, the complete variable domain is DGGITQSPKYLFRKEGQNVTLSCEQNLNHDAMYWYRQDPGQGLRLIYYSQIVNDFQKGDIAEGYSVSREKKESFPLTVTSAQKNPTAFYLCASQDRGGNQPQHFGDGTRLSIL.

The V call is TRBV19, the J call TRBJ2-1; D remains ambiguous. Germline V gene data show CDR1 as LNHDA and CDR2 as SQIVND (reference sequence). The CDR3 covers 13 residues. V was clipped by 0 bases and J by 7 bases, with 7 bases between them. The CDR3 sequence is CASSIDQWNEQFF. The CDR3 DNA follows: TGTGCCAGTAGTATAGATCAATGGAATGAGCAGTTCTTC.

The chain uses TRBV5-4 and TRBJ2-7, with 7 bases that match TRBD1. V lost 2 bases and J lost 5; bases outside the gene matches: 10. This CDR3 region has 15 residues. Germline assignment: CDR1 SGHNT and CDR2 YYREEE (reference sequence). The CDR3 loop reads CASSFPRGGRNEQYF. The CDR3, as DNA: TGTGCCAGCAGCTTCCCCCGAGGGGGCAGGAACGAGCAGTACTTC.